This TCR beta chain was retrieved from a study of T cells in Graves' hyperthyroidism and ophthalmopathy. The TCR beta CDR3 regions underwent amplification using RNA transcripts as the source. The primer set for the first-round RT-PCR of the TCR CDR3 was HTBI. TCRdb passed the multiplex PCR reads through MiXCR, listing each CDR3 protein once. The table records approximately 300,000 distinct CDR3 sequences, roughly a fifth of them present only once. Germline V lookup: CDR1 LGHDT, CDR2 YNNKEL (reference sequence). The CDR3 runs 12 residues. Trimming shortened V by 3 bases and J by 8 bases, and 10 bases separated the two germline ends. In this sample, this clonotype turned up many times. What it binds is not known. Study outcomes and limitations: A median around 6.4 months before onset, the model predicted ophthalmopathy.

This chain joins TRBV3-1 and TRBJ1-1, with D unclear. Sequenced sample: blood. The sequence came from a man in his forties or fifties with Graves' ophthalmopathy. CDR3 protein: CASSQKGGEAFF. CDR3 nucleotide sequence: TGTGCCAGCAGCCAGAAGGGAGGGGAAGCTTTCTTT.